The 27 T cell receptor beta chains reported below all come from one sample, sequenced in a study of blood T cell repertoires in COVID-19. Generated by immunoSEQ multiplex PCR, the TCRdb table keeps only in-frame clones and is missing some. The sample yields fewer than 200,000 clones, 82% seen once. The sample comprised peripheral blood. The receptors here all came from a woman aged 70-85 years with acute or convalescent COVID-19.

The CDR3 nucleotides read TGCGCCAGCAGCCAATCAAGGGGAGGTCGCGAGCAGTACTTC. It translates to CASSQSRGGREQYF. The chain carries TRBV4-3 and TRBJ2-7; D might be TRBD2 (6 bases). Trimming left V 2 bases short and J 6 bases short, with 14 bases between. Germline-derived CDR1 and CDR2 are LGHNA and YSLEER. This CDR3 comprises 14 residues.

The V gene is TRBV28, the J gene TRBJ1-1; 12 bases are shared with TRBD1. Germline assignment: CDR1 MDHEN and CDR2 SYDVKM. CDR3 length: 15 amino acids. Unmatched junction bases numbered 10, after V lost 2 bases and J lost 12 bases. The CDR3 nucleotides are TGTGCCAGCAGTTTACCCCGGGACAGGGGGCGTGGGTCTTTCTTT. This gives the protein CASSLPRDRGRGSFF.

The chain carries TRBV7-2 and TRBJ2-5, with D possibly being TRBD2 (6 bases). Germline values: CDR1 SGHTA, CDR2 FQGNSA. V was pared by 8 bases and J by 3 bases, with 13 bases between. The CDR3 is 13 amino acids. The CDR3 loop reads CASAGMREETQYF. The DNA for the CDR3 is TGTGCCAGCGCGGGAATGCGGGAAGAGACCCAGTACTTC.

The V and J genes are TRBV4-2 and TRBJ1-5; no clear D. Trimming took off 3 bases at V and 0 bases at J, with 9 bases between the two ends. Per germline, CDR1 LGHNA and CDR2 YNFKEQ. The CDR3 sequence is 15 residues long. This chain's CDR3 is CASSHEAYSNQPQHF. The CDR3, as DNA: TGTGCCAGCAGCCATGAGGCGTATAGCAATCAGCCCCAGCATTTT.

This clone was picked up a small number of times. This chain links TRBV5-4 with TRBJ2-1; no clear D gene. This CDR3 contains 11 residues. Germline CDR1 reads SGHNT; CDR2 reads YYREEE (reference sequence). Trimming took 6 bases from V and 9 from J, leaving 10 bases between them. The chain's CDR3 is CASILRSEQFF. The CDR3 region has the DNA TGTGCCAGCATATTGAGAAGTGAGCAGTTCTTC.

V usage is TRBV2 and J usage is TRBJ1-3; TRBD1 is a possible D gene (6 bases). The CDR3 length is 14 residues. Germline CDR1 SNHLY, CDR2 FYNNEI. V gave up 6 bases and J gave up 3 bases, with 12 bases separating them. The CDR3 DNA follows: TGTGCCAGCAGGAAGGACAGATATGGAAACACCATATATTTT. Its translation is CASRKDRYGNTIYF. Based on the CDR3 plus reference TRBV2 and TRBJ1-3, the full variable domain is EPEVTQTPSHQVTQMGQEVILRCVPISNHLYFYWYRQILGQKVEFLVSFYNNEISEKSEIFDDQFSVERPDGSNFTLKIRSTKLEDSAMYFCASRKDRYGNTIYFGEGSWLTVV.

The CDR3 sequence: CASSYQGQGRSNEQYF. CDR3 nucleotide sequence: TGTGCCAGCAGCTACCAGGGACAGGGGAGGTCAAACGAGCAGTACTTC. V gene TRBV3-1 (or the pseudogene TRBV3-2) combines with J gene TRBJ2-7; 10 bases fit TRBD1. Trimming at V came to 5 bases and at J to 5 bases, leaving 12 bases not matched to a gene. Germline V gene data show CDR1 as LGHDT and CDR2 as YNNKEL (reference sequence). This CDR3 is 16 amino acids long.

This chain links TRBV7-2 with TRBJ2-1; maybe TRBD2 (6 bases). The V gene lost 0 bases and the J gene lost 5 bases, with 11 bases spanning the gap. Germline CDR1 is SGHTA and CDR2 is FQGNSA. This CDR3 comprises 15 residues. CDR3 region: CASSLAGGTDNEQFF. CDR3 bases: TGTGCCAGCAGCTTAGCCGGGGGAACTGACAATGAGCAGTTCTTC.

The V and J genes are TRBV6-6 and TRBJ2-1; TRBD2 matches 12 bases. CDR3 length equals 16 residues. Germline V gene data show CDR1 as MNHNY and CDR2 as SVGAGI (reference sequence). V dropped 2 bases and J dropped 9; count of bases not matched to a gene: 8. CDR3 coding DNA: TGTGCCAGCAGTTACGGGCTAGCGGGGGGGCCGGGTGAGCAGTTCTTC. Protein: CASSYGLAGGPGEQFF.

This clone was found once. This chain joins TRBV7-2 and TRBJ2-1; D is possibly TRBD2 (6 bases). CDR3 length equals 13 residues. Germline CDR1 is SGHTA and CDR2 is FQGNSA. V was cut by 5 bases and J by 6 bases, with 11 bases left in between. The CDR3 nucleotides are TGTGCCAGCAGCCCGGGGACTGCCAATGAGCAGTTCTTC. Amino acids: CASSPGTANEQFF.

The V and J genes are TRBV4-1 and TRBJ2-5; maybe TRBD1 (6 bases). CDR3 size: 14 residues. Germline loops: CDR1 MGHRA, CDR2 YSYEKL. The ends were cut back, 4 bases at V and 4 bases at J, with 13 bases in the middle. CDR3 sequence reads: CASSLGGIRETQYF. The CDR3 nucleotides read TGCGCCAGCAGCCTAGGGGGTATTCGAGAGACCCAGTACTTC.

The chain joins TRBV6-5 to TRBJ2-1, with 10 positions matching TRBD1. J was trimmed by 4 bases and V by 10 bases; bases with no gene match: 4. Germline-derived CDR1 and CDR2 are MNHEY and SVGAGI. The CDR3 extends over 13 amino acids. The chain's CDR3 is CATSGQGYNEQFF. CDR3 nucleotides: TGTGCCACCTCGGGACAGGGGTACAATGAGCAGTTCTTC.

The chain recombines TRBV19 with TRBJ2-2, with TRBD1 matching over 8 bases. Germline CDR1 is LNHDA and CDR2 is SQIVND (reference sequence). Trimming removed 5 bases from V and 7 bases from J; junction bases left unmatched: 9. The CDR3 consists of 15 residues. The DNA for the CDR3 is TGTGCCAGTAGTGCCCAACAGGGGGGAGTCGGGGAGCTGTTTTTT. Protein sequence: CASSAQQGGVGELFF.

The rearrangement links TRBV25-1 to TRBJ1-2, with TRBD1 identical over 7 bases. The junction had 5 bases not matched to a gene; V was cut back by 6 bases and J by 4 bases. CDR3 length: 13 amino acids. Germline V CDR1 and CDR2: MGHDK, SYGVNS. The CDR3 reads CASRPTGAYGYTF. As DNA, the CDR3 is TGTGCCAGCAGGCCCACAGGGGCCTATGGCTACACCTTC.

The chain combines TRBV28 with TRBJ2-6; TRBD1 matches at 8 bases. The germline gives CDR1 MDHEN, CDR2 SYDVKM. This CDR3 spans 15 amino acids. V trimming: 5 bases; J trimming: 0 bases; junction bases outside the gene matches: 0. Written as DNA, the CDR3 is TGTGCCAGCAGTGGACAGGGCTCTGGGGCCAACGTCCTGACTTTC. It yields the protein CASSGQGSGANVLTF.

The J gene is TRBJ1-4, the V gene TRBV6-4, with D possibly TRBD1 on 6 matching bases. The CDR3 sequence is 13 residues long. Trimming removed 6 bases from V and 7 bases from J, with 12 bases in between. CDR1 is MRHNA, CDR2 SNTAGT, per germline. The CDR3 DNA follows: TGTGCCAGCAGGGAACAGGGTAGTGAAAAACTGTTTTTT. This encodes CASREQGSEKLFF.

The rearrangement joins TRBV27 to TRBJ1-4; 8 bases are a match to TRBD1. Germline loops: CDR1 MNHEY, CDR2 SMNVEV (reference sequence). Trimming took 8 bases from V and 5 from J; bases not matched to a gene: 7. CDR3 length: 14 amino acids. The CDR3 loop reads CASCRTGQNEKLFF. The CDR3 DNA sequence: TGTGCCAGCTGCCGGACAGGGCAGAATGAAAAACTGTTTTTT.

V gene TRBV28 combines with J gene TRBJ2-1, with 7 bases matching TRBD2. There are 15 residues in the CDR3. Unmatched junction bases numbered 5, after V lost 2 bases and J lost 4 bases. CDR1 MDHEN and CDR2 SYDVKM come from the germline V gene. The CDR3 DNA sequence: TGTGCCAGCAGTTTAGAACTAGCGAGGTACAATGAGCAGTTCTTC. This encodes CASSLELARYNEQFF.

V usage is TRBV29-1 and J usage is TRBJ2-1, with D possibly TRBD1 on 5 matching bases. The germline V gene encodes CDR1 SQVTM and CDR2 ANQGSEA. The CDR3 totals 16 residues. The V end was cut by 0 bases, the J end by 4 bases, with 16 bases between. The DNA of the CDR3 is TGCAGCGTTGAAGATCTGGCAGCCAGGACATACAATGAGCAGTTCTTC. It is translated as CSVEDLAARTYNEQFF.

The sample holds a few counts of this clone. The chain uses TRBV27 and TRBJ1-1; D gene ambiguous. V was clipped by 10 bases and J by 1 base, with 10 bases between them. The CDR3 runs to 12 residues. Germline CDR1 reads MNHEY; CDR2 reads SMNVEV (reference sequence). CDR3 sequence reads: CATRESNTEAFF. In DNA form, the CDR3 reads TGTGCCACCCGGGAGTCGAACACTGAAGCTTTCTTT.

A single count supports this clone. This sequence joins TRBV12-3 or TRBV12-4 and TRBJ1-3, with D hard to call. With 5 bases removed from V and 7 bases from J, the gap between germline ends came to 9 bases. This CDR3 has 12 residues. This CDR3 is CASSITGNTIYF. The CDR3 DNA sequence: TGTGCCAGCAGTATAACGGGGAACACCATATATTTT.

The J gene is TRBJ1-6, the V gene TRBV28, with 7 bases matching TRBD1. CDR3 size: 14 residues. Germline V gene lookup returns CDR1 MDHEN and CDR2 SYDVKM. V trimming: 6 bases; J trimming: 6 bases; junction bases outside the gene matches: 5. As DNA, the CDR3 is TGTGCCAGCAGGACACAGGGGAGTAATTCACCCCTCCACTTT. Translating it yields CASRTQGSNSPLHF.

Only one count was recorded for this clone. The CDR3 here is CASSESNQTEPQHF. As DNA, the CDR3 is TGCGCCAGCAGTGAGTCGAACCAGACTGAGCCCCAGCATTTT. The chain combines TRBV10-1 with TRBJ1-5; no firm D call. CDR1 is WNHNN, CDR2 SYGVQD, per germline (reference sequence). CDR3 length equals 14 residues. V lost 0 bases, J lost 8 bases, and 11 bases lay in between.

The rearrangement uses TRBV3-1 (or the pseudogene TRBV3-2) and TRBJ2-7; possible D gene TRBD2, 7 bases. V lost 4 bases to trimming and J lost 2 bases, with 18 bases between them. The CDR3 extends over 16 amino acids. Germline CDR1 LGHDT, CDR2 YNNKEL (reference sequence). The CDR3 DNA reads TGTGCCAGCAGCCCGTACGTCGGCGGGGGCCCCTACGAGCAGTACTTC. Translated, it gives CASSPYVGGGPYEQYF.

This rearrangement joins TRBV7-2 to TRBJ1-2, with 10 bases aligning to TRBD1. Germline-derived CDR1 and CDR2 are SGHTA and FQGNSA. The CDR3 has 15 amino acids. The ends lost 1 base at V and 4 bases at J; junction bases unmatched: 3. The CDR3 protein is CASSLEGQGFYGYTF. The CDR3 region has the DNA TGTGCCAGCAGCTTAGAGGGACAGGGGTTCTATGGCTACACCTTC. The entire variable domain, with the rest obtained from reference TRBV7-2 and TRBJ1-2, is as follows: GAGVSQSPSNKVTEKGKDVELRCDPISGHTALYWYRQSLGQGLEFLIYFQGNSAPDKSGLPSDRFSAERTGGSVSTLTIQRTQQEDSAVYLCASSLEGQGFYGYTFGSGTRLTVV.

This clone was counted between two and nine times. This chain uses TRBV5-1 with TRBJ2-7; 9 nucleotides agree with TRBD1. Germline loops: CDR1 SGHRS, CDR2 YFSETQ. With 1 base clipped from V and 3 bases from J, the junction kept 2 bases outside the gene matches. This CDR3 is built from 14 residues. CDR3 in DNA: TGCGCCAGCAGCTTGACGGGACAGGGCTACGAGCAGTACTTC. Its protein is CASSLTGQGYEQYF. Supplemented by reference TRBV5-1 and TRBJ2-7, the full variable domain reads KAGVTQTPRYLIKTRGQQVTLSCSPISGHRSVSWYQQTPGQGLQFLFEYFSETQRNKGNFPGRFSGRQFSNSRSEMNVSTLELGDSALYLCASSLTGQGYEQYFGPGTRLTVT.

This clone was observed once. The chain combines TRBV7-2 with TRBJ2-1; D may be TRBD2 (5 bases). The germline V gene has CDR1 SGHTA and CDR2 FQGNSA. The V end lost 5 bases, the J end lost 5 bases, and 22 bases lay between the germline ends. The length of the CDR3 is 17 residues. CDR3 in amino acids: CASSPFHPRSGNNEQFF. CDR3 nucleotides: TGTGCCAGCAGCCCATTCCATCCGCGGTCGGGAAACAATGAGCAGTTCTTC.